This T cell receptor beta chain derives from a study of response to subunit inactivated influenza vaccine. General study findings and limits: The authors suggested that every seasonal influenza vaccination recruits few new T cells.

A word on this clonotype: The antigen is not known.

The CDR3 runs to 14 residues. V trimming: 6 bases; J trimming: 4 bases; junction bases outside the gene matches: 5. Via MiXCR, TCRdb re-called the RT-PCR reads, giving one row per CDR3 protein. Among about 570,000 distinct CDR3 sequences listed, approximately 10% were seen once. V and J are TRBV12-3 or TRBV12-4 and TRBJ2-2, with 7 bases matching TRBD1. This receptor was obtained from a man between 45 and 60 years old who received an inactivated influenza vaccine. Sequencing was performed on PBMCs from blood, taken on the day of vaccination. The CDR3 region is CASRRDRSTGELFF. For the CDR3, the DNA is TGTGCCAGCAGACGGGACAGATCCACCGGGGAGCTGTTTTTT.